This entry features one TCR beta chain sequence. Measured with immunoSEQ multiplex PCR; TCRdb has only the in-frame clones, and not every one. The sample includes 200,000 to 250,000 clones, around 84% of them seen just once. These data originate in a study of blood T cell repertoires in COVID-19. Looking at the study overall: The United States, Italy and Spain provided the acute and convalescent COVID-19 samples. From T cells, B-cell-depleted T cells, or PBMCs came the material, which was cDNA or gDNA.

V lost 10 bases and J 2 bases, leaving 13 bases between the germline ends. CDR3 length equals 14 residues. CDR1 SGHKS and CDR2 YYEKEE come from the germline V gene (reference sequence). The specimen was peripheral blood. The J gene is TRBJ2-6, the V gene TRBV5-5, with a weak D call TRBD2 (5 bases). This receptor was taken from a man aged 25 to 40 with active or convalescent COVID-19. The CDR3 DNA follows: TGTGCCTCCTCGGGAACCGCTGGGGCCAACGTCCTGACTTTC. Amino acids: CASSGTAGANVLTF.